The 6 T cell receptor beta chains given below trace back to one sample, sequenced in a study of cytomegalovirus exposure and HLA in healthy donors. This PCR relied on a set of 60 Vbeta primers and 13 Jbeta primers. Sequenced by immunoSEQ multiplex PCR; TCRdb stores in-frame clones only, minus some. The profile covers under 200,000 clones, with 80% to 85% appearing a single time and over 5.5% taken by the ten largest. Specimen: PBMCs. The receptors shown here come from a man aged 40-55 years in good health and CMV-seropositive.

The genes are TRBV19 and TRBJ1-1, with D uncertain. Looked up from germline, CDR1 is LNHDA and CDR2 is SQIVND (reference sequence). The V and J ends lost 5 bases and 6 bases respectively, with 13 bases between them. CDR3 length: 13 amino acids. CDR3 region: CASSSEGQPEAFF. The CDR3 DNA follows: TGTGCCAGTAGTTCCGAGGGCCAGCCTGAAGCTTTCTTT.

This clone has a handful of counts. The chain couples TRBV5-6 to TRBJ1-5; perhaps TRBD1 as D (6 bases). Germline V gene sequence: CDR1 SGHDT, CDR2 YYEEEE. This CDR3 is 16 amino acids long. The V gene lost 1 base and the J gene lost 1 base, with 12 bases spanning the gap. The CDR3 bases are TGTGCCAGCAGCTTGTTCGCAGGGGCGAGCAATCAGCCCCAGCATTTT. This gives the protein CASSLFAGASNQPQHF.

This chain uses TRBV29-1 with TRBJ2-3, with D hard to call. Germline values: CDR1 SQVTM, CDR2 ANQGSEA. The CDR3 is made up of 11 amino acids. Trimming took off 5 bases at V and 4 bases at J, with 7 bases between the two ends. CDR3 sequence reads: CSVLGADTQYF. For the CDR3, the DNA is TGCAGCGTTTTGGGCGCAGATACGCAGTATTTT.

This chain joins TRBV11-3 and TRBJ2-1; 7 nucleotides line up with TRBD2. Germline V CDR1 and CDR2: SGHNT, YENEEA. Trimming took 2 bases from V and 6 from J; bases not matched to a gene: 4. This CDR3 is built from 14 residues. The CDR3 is CASSLREGGNEQFF. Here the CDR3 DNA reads TGTGCCAGCAGCTTAAGGGAGGGAGGCAATGAGCAGTTCTTC. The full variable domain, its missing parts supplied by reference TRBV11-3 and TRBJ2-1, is EAGVVQSPRYKIIEKKQPVAFWCNPISGHNTLYWYLQNLGQGPELLIRYENEEAVDDSQLPKDRFSAERLKGVDSTLKIQPAELGDSAVYLCASSLREGGNEQFFGPGTRLTVL.

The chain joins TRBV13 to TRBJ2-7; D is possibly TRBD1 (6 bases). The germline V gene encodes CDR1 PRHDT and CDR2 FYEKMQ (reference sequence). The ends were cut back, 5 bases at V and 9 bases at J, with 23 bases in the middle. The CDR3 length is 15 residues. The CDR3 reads CASSPSTGSLTTQYF. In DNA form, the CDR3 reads TGTGCCAGCAGCCCCTCGACAGGAAGCCTTACGACGCAGTACTTC.

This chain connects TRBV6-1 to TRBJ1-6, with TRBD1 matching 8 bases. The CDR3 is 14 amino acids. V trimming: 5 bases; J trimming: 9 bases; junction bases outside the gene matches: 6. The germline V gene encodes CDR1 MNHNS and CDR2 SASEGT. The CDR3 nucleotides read TGTGCCAGCAGTCCGGACAGGGTCGGTTCACCCCTCCACTTT. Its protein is CASSPDRVGSPLHF.